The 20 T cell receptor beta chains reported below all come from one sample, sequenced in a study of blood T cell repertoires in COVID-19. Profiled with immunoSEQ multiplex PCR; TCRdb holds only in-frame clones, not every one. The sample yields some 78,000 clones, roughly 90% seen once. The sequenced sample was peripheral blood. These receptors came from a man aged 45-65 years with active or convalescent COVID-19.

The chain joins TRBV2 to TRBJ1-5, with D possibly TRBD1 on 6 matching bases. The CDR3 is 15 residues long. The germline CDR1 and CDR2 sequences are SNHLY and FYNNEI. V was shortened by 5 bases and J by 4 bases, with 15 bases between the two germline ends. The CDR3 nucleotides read TGTGCCAGCAGTTCCGACAGGCTAGGGAATCAGCCCCAGCATTTT. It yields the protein CASSSDRLGNQPQHF.

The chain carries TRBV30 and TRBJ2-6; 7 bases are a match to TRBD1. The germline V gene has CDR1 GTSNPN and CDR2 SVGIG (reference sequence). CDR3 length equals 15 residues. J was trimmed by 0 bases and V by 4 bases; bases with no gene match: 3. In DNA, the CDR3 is TGTGCCTGGACCGACAGGGTCTCTGGGGCCAACGTCCTGACTTTC. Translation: CAWTDRVSGANVLTF.

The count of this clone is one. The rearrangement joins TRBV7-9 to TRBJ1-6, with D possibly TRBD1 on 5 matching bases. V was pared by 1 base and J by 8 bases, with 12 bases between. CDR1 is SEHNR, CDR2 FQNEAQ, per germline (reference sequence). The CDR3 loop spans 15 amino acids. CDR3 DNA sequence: TGTGCCAGCAGCTTAGTCGCCAGGGTAGATTCACCCCTCCACTTT. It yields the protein CASSLVARVDSPLHF.

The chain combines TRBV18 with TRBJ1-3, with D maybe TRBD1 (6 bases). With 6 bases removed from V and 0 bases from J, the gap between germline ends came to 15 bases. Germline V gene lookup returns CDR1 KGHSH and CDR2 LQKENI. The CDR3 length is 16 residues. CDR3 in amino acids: CASSEGTPTSGNTIYF. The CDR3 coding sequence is TGTGCCAGCTCCGAAGGGACACCTACCTCTGGAAACACCATATATTTT.

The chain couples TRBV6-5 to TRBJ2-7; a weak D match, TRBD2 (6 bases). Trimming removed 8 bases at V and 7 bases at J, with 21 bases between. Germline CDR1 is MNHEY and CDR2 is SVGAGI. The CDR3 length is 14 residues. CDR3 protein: CASRRDRDSGEQYF. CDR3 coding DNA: TGTGCCAGCCGGAGAGACCGGGACTCGGGAGAGCAGTACTTC.

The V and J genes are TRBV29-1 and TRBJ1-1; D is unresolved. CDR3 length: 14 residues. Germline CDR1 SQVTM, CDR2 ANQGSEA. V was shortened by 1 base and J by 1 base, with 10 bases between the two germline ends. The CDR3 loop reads CSVEVTQPNTEAFF. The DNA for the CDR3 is TGCAGCGTTGAAGTTACACAACCGAACACTGAAGCTTTCTTT.

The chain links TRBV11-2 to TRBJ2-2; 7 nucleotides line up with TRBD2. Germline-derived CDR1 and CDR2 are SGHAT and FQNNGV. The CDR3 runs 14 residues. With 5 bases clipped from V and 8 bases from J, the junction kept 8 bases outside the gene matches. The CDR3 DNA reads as TGTGCCAGCAGCGTGTCGGGGGGTATAGGGGAGCTGTTTTTT. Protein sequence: CASSVSGGIGELFF.

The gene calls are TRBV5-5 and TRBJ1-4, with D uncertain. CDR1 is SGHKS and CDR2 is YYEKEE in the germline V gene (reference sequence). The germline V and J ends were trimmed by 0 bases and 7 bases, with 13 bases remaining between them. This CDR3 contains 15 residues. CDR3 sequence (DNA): TGTGCCAGCAGCTTGGTTGGCGGAGGAGGTGAAAAACTGTTTTTT. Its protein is CASSLVGGGGEKLFF.

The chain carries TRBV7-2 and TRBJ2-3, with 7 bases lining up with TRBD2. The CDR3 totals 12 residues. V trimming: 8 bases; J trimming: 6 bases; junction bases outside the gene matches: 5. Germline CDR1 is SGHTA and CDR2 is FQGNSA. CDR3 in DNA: TGTGCCAGCTCCGACGGGGGGGATACGCAGTATTTT. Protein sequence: CASSDGGDTQYF.

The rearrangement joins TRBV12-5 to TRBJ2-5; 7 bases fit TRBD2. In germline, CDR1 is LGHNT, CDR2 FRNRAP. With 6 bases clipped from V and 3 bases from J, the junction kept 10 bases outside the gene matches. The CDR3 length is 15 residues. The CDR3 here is CASGPGEGLEETQYF. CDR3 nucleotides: TGTGCTAGTGGCCCCGGGGAGGGGCTAGAAGAGACCCAGTACTTC.

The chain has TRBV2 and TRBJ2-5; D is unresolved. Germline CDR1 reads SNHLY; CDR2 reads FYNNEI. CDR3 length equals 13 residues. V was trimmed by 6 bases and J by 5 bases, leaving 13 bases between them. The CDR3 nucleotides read TGTGCCAGCAGGACCGACTCTAAGGAGACCCAGTACTTC. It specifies CASRTDSKETQYF.

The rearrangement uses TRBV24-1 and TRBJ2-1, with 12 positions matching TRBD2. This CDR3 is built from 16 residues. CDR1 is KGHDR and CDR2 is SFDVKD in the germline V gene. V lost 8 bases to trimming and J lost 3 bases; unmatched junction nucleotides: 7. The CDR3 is CATTPTSGSSYNEQFF. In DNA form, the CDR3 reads TGTGCCACCACCCCGACTAGCGGGAGTAGCTACAATGAGCAGTTCTTC.

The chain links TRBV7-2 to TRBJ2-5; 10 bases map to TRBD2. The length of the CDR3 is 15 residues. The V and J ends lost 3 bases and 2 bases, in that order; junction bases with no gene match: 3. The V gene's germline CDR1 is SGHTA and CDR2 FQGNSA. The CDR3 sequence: CASSFLAGVQETQYF. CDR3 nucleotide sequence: TGTGCCAGCAGCTTTCTAGCGGGAGTGCAAGAGACCCAGTACTTC.

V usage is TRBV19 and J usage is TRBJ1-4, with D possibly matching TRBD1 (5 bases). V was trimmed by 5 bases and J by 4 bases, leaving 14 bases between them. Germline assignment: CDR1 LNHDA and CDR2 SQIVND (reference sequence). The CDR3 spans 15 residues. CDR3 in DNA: TGTGCCAGTAGTGGGGGGTCTTTCGGTAATGAAAAACTGTTTTTT. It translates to CASSGGSFGNEKLFF.

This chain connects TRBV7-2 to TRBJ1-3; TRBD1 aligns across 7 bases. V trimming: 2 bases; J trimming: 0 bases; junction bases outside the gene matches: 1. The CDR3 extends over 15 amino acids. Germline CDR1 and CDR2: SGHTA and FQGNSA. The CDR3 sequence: CASSLKGASGNTIYF. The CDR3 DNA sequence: TGTGCCAGCAGCTTAAAGGGGGCCTCTGGAAACACCATATATTTT. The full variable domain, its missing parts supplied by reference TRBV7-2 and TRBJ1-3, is GAGVSQSPSNKVTEKGKDVELRCDPISGHTALYWYRQSLGQGLEFLIYFQGNSAPDKSGLPSDRFSAERTGGSVSTLTIQRTQQEDSAVYLCASSLKGASGNTIYFGEGSWLTVV.

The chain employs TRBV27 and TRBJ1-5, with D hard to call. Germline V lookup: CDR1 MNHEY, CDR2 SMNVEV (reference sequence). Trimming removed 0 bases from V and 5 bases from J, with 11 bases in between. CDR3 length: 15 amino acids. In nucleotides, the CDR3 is TGTGCCAGCAGTTTATCGTTCAGCGGGCATCAGCCCCAGCATTTT. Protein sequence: CASSLSFSGHQPQHF.

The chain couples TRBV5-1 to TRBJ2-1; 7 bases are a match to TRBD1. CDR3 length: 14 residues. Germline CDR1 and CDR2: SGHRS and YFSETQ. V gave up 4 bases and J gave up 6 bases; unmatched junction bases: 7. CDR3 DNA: TGCGCCAGCAGCCCATGGACAGGTACCAATGAGCAGTTCTTC. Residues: CASSPWTGTNEQFF.

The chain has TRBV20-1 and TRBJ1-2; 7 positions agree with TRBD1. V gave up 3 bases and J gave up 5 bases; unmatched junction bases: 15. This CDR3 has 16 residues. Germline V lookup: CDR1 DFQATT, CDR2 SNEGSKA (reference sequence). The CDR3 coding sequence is TGCAGTGCTAGTTCCCCGATCGACAGGGTCATTTATGGCTACACCTTC. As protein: CSASSPIDRVIYGYTF.

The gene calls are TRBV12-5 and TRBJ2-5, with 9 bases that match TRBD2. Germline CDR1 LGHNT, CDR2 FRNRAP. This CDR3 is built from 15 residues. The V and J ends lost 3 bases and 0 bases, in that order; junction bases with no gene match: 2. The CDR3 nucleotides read TGTGCTAGTGGTTTTGGCGGGGGGGACCAAGAGACCCAGTACTTC. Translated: CASGFGGGDQETQYF. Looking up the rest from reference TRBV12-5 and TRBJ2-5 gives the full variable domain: DARVTQTPRHKVTEMGQEVTMRCQPILGHNTVFWYRQTMMQGLELLAYFRNRAPLDDSGMPKDRFSAEMPDATLATLKIQPSEPRDSAVYFCASGFGGGDQETQYFGPGTRLLVL.

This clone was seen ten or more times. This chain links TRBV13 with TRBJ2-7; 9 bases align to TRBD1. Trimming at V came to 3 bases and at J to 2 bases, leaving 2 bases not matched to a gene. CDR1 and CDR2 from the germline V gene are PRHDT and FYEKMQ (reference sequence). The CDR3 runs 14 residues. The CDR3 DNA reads TGTGCCAGCAGCTTGGGACAGGGTGCCTACGAGCAGTACTTC. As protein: CASSLGQGAYEQYF. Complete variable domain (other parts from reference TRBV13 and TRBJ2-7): AAGVIQSPRHLIKEKRETATLKCYPIPRHDTVYWYQQGPGQDPQFLISFYEKMQSDKGSIPDRFSAQQFSDYHSELNMSSLELGDSALYFCASSLGQGAYEQYFGPGTRLTVT.